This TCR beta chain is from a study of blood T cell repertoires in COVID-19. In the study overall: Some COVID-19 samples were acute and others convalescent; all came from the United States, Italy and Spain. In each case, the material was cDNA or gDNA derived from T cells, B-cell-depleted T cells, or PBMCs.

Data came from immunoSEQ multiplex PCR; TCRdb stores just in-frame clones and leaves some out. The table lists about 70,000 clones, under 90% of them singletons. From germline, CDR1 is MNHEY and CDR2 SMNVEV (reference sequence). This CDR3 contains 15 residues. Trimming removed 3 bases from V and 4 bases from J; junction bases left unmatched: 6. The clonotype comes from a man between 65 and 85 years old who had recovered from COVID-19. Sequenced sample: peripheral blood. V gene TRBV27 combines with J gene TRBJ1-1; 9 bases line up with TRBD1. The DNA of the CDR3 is TGTGCCAGCAGTTTCCTACAGGGGGCGGTCACTGAAGCTTTCTTT. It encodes CASSFLQGAVTEAFF.